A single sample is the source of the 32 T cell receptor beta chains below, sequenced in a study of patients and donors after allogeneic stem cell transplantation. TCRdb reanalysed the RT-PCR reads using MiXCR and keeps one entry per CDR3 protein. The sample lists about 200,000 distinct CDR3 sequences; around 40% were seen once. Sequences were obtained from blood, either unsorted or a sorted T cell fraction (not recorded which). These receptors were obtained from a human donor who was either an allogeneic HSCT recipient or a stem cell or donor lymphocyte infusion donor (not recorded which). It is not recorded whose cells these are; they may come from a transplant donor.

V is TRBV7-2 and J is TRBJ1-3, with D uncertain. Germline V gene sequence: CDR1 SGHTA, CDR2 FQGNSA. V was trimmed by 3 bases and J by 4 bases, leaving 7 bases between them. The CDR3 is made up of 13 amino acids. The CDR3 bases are TGTGCCAGCAGCTTCCAACAGGGAAACACCATATATTTT. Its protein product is CASSFQQGNTIYF.

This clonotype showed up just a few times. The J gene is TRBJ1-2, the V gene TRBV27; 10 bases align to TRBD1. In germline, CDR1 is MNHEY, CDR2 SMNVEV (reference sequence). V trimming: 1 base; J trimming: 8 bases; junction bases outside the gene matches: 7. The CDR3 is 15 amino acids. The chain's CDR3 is CASSLYRDRGAGYTF. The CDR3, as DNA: TGTGCCAGCAGTTTATATAGGGACAGGGGCGCCGGCTACACCTTC.

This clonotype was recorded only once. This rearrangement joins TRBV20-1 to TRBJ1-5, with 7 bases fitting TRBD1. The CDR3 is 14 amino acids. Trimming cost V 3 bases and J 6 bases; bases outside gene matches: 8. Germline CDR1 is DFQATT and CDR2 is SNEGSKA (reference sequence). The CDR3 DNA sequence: TGCAGTGCTAGTCCCAGGGGGGTAGGTCAGCCCCAGCATTTT. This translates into CSASPRGVGQPQHF.

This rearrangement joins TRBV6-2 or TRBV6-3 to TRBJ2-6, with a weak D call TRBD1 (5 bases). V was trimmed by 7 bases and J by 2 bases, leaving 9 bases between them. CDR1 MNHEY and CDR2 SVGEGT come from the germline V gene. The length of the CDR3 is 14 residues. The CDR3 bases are TGTGCCAGCAAGGGGATCCCTGGGGCCAACGTCCTGACTTTC. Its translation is CASKGIPGANVLTF.

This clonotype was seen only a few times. The CDR3 bases are TGTGCCAGCAGGAGGGGACAGACTAATGAAAAACTGTTTTTT. Protein sequence: CASRRGQTNEKLFF. The rearrangement links TRBV28 to TRBJ1-4; 7 bases agree with TRBD1. V lost 6 bases and J lost 2; bases outside the gene matches: 3. The germline gives CDR1 MDHEN, CDR2 SYDVKM. This CDR3 has 14 amino acids.

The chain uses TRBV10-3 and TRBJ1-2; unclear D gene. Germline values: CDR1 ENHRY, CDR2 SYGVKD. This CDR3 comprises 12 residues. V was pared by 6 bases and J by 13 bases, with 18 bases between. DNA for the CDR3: TGTGCCATCAGGTTAACCCTCAAGACGATCACCTTC. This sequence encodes CAIRLTLKTITF.

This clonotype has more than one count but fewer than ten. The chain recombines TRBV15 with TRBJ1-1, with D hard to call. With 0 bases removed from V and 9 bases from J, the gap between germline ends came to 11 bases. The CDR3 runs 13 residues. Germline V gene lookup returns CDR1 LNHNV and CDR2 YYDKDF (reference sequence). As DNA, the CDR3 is TGTGCCACCAGCAGAGACCCCAGCGAGCAAGCTTTCTTT. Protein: CATSRDPSEQAFF.

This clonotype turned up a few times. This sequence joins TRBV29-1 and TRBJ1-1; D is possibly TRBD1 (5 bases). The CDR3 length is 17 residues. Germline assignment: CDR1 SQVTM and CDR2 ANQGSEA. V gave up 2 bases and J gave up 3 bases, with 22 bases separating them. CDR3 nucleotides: TGCAGCGTTGAAACCCCGGGACCCTTTATCAGCGACACTGAAGCTTTCTTT. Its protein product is CSVETPGPFISDTEAFF.

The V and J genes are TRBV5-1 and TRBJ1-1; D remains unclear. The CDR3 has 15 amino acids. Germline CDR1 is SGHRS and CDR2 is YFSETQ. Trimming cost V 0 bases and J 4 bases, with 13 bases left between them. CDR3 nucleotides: TGCGCCAGCAGCTTGGCCGGCAGGCTGTTCACTGAAGCTTTCTTT. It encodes CASSLAGRLFTEAFF.

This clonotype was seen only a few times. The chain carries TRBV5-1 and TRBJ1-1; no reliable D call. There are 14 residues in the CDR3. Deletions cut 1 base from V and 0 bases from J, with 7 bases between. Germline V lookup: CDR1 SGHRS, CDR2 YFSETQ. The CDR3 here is CASSLWEMNTEAFF. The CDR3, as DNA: TGCGCCAGCAGCTTGTGGGAAATGAACACTGAAGCTTTCTTT.

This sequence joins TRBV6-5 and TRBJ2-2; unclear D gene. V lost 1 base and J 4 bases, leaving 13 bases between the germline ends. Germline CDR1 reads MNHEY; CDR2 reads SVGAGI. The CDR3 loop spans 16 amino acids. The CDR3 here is CASSYYPGPGTGELFF. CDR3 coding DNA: TGTGCCAGCAGTTACTACCCCGGTCCGGGCACCGGGGAGCTGTTTTTT.

In DNA form, the CDR3 reads TGTGCCAGCAGCGACAGGGTAATGTCCAGAAACATTCAGTACTTC. It translates to CASSDRVMSRNIQYF. The chain uses TRBV12-3 or TRBV12-4 and TRBJ2-4, with 7 bases identical to TRBD1. V lost 6 bases to trimming and J lost 6 bases; unmatched junction nucleotides: 11. CDR3 length equals 15 residues.

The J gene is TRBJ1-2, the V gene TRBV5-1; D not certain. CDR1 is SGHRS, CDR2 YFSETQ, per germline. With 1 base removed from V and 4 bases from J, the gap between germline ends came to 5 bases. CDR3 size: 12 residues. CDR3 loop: CASSLSAYGYTF. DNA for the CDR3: TGCGCCAGCAGCTTGTCAGCCTATGGCTACACCTTC. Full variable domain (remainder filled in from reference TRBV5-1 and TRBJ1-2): KAGVTQTPRYLIKTRGQQVTLSCSPISGHRSVSWYQQTPGQGLQFLFEYFSETQRNKGNFPGRFSGRQFSNSRSEMNVSTLELGDSALYLCASSLSAYGYTFGSGTRLTVV.

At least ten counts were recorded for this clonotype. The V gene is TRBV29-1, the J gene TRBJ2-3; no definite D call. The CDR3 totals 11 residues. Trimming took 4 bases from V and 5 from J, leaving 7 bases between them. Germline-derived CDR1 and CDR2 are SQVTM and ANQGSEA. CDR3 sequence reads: CSVVFGDTQYF. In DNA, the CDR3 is TGCAGCGTTGTATTCGGAGATACGCAGTATTTT.

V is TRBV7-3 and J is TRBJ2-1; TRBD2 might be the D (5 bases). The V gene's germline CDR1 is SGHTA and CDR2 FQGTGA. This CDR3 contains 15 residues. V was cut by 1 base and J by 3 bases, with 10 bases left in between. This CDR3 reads CASSLNPGNYNEQFF. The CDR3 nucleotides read TGTGCCAGCAGCTTAAATCCGGGGAACTACAATGAGCAGTTCTTC.

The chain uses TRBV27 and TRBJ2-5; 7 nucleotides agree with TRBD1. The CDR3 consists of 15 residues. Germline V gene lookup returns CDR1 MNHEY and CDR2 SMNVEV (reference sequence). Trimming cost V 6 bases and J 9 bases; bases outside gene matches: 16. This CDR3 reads CASSTRDSPRGAQYF. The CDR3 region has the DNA TGTGCCAGCAGCACCCGGGACAGCCCCCGTGGGGCCCAGTACTTC.

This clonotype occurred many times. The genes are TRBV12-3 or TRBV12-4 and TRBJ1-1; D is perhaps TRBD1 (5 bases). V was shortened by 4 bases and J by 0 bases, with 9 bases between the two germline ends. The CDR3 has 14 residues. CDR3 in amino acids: CASSWRGMNTEAFF. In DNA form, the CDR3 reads TGTGCCAGCAGTTGGAGGGGAATGAACACTGAAGCTTTCTTT.

The CDR3 spells CASTYGTGFSGANVLTF. CDR3 coding DNA: TGTGCCAGCACCTACGGGACAGGGTTCTCTGGGGCCAACGTCCTGACTTTC. The V and J genes are TRBV28 and TRBJ2-6, with 9 bases aligning to TRBD1. This CDR3 is 17 amino acids long. In germline, CDR1 is MDHEN, CDR2 SYDVKM. The junction had 7 bases not matched to a gene; V was cut back by 7 bases and J by 0 bases. Filled out from reference TRBV28 and TRBJ2-6, the complete variable domain reads DVKVTQSSRYLVKRTGEKVFLECVQDMDHENMFWYRQDPGLGLRLIYFSYDVKMKEKGDIPEGYSVSREKKERFSLILESASTNQTSMYLCASTYGTGFSGANVLTFGAGSRLTVL.

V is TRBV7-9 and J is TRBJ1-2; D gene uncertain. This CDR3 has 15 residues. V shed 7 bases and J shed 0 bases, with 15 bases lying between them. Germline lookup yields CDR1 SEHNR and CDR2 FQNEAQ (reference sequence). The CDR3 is CASTPTSMANYGYTF. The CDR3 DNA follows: TGTGCCAGCACCCCCACATCAATGGCTAACTATGGCTACACCTTC.

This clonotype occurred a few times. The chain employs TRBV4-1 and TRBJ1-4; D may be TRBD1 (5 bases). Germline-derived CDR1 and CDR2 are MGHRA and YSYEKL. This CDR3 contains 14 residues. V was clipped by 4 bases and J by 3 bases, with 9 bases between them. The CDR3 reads CASSRAGSNEKLFF. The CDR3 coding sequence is TGCGCCAGCAGCCGGGCAGGGTCTAATGAAAAACTGTTTTTT.

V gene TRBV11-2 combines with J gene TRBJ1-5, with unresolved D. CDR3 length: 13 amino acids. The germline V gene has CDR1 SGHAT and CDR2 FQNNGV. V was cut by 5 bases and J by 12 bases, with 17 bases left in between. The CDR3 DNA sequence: TGTGCCAGCAGCCCCCGCGAAGGGCTCCGCCAGCATTTT. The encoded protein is CASSPREGLRQHF.

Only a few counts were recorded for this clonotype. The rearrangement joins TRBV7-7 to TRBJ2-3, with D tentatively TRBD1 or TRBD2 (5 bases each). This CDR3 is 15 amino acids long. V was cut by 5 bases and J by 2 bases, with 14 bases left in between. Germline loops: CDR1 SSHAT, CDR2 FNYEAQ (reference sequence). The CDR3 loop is CASSRGGQDTDTQYF. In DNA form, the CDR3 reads TGTGCCAGCAGCCGTGGGGGTCAAGACACAGATACGCAGTATTTT.

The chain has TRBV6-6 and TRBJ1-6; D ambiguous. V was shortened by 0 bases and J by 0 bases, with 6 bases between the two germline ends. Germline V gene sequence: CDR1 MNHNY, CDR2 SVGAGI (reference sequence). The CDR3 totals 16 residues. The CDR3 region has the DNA TGTGCCAGCAGTTACTCCCCTAGCTCCTATAATTCACCCCTCCACTTT. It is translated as CASSYSPSSYNSPLHF.

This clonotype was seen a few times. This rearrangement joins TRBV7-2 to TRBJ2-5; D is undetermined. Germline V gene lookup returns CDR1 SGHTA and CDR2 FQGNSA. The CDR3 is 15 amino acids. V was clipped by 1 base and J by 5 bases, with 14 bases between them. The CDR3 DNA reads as TGTGCCAGCAGCTTAGACCTCACTCGGTTGGAGACCCAGTACTTC. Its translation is CASSLDLTRLETQYF.

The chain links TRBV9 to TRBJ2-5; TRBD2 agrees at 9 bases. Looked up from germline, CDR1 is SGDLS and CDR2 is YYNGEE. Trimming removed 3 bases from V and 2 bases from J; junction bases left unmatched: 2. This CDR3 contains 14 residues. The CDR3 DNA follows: TGTGCCAGCAGCGCGAGCGGGGGGCAAGAGACCCAGTACTTC. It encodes CASSASGGQETQYF.

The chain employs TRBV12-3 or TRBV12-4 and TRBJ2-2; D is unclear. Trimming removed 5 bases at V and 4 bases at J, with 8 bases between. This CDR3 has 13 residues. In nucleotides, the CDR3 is TGTGCCAGCAGTACCAAGGGCACCGGGGAGCTGTTTTTT. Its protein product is CASSTKGTGELFF.

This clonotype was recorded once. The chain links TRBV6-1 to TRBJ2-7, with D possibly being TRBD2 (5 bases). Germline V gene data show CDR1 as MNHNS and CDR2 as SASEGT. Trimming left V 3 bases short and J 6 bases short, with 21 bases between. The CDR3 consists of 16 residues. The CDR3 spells CASSDAVTGPGGEQYF. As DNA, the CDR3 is TGTGCCAGCAGTGATGCCGTTACCGGGCCAGGAGGCGAGCAGTACTTC.

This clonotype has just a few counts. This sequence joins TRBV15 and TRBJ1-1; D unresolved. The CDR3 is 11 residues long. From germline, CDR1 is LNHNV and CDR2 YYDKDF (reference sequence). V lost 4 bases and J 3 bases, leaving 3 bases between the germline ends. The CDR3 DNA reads TGTGCCACCAGCACGGACACTGAAGCTTTCTTT. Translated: CATSTDTEAFF.

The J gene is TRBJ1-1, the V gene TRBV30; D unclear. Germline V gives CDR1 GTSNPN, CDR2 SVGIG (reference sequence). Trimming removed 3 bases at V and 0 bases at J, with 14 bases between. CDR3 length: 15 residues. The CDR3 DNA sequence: TGTGCCTGGAGCATAAGGGCCTTAATGAACACTGAAGCTTTCTTT. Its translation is CAWSIRALMNTEAFF.

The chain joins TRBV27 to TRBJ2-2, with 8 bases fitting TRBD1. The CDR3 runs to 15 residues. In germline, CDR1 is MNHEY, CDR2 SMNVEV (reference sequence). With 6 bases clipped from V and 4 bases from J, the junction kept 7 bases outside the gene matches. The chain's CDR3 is CASRHGQGGTGELFF. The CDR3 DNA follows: TGTGCCAGCAGACACGGACAGGGTGGCACCGGGGAGCTGTTTTTT.

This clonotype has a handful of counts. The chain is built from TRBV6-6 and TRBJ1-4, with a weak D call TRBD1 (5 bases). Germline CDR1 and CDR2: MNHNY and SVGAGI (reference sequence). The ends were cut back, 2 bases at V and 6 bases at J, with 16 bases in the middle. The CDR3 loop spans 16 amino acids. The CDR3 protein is CASSYTGATLDEKLFF. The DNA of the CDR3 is TGTGCCAGCAGTTACACCGGGGCCACCCTCGATGAAAAACTGTTTTTT.

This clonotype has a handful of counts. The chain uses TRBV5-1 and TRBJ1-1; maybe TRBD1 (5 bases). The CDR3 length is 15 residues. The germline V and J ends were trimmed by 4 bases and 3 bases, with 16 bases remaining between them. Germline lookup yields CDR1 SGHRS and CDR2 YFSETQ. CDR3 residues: CASSLSPGWDTEAFF. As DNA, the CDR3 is TGCGCCAGCAGCCTCTCCCCAGGGTGGGACACTGAAGCTTTCTTT.